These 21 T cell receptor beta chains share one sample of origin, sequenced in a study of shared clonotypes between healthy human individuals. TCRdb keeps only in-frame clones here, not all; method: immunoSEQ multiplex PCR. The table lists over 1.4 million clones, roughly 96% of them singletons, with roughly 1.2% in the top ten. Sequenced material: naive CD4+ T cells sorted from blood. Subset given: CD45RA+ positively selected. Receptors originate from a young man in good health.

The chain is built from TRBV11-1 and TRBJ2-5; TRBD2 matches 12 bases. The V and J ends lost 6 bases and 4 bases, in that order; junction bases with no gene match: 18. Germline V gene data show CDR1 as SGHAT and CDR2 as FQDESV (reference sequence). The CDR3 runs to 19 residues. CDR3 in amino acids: CASRPGGLAGGRVGETQYF. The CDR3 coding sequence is TGTGCCAGCAGGCCAGGGGGGCTAGCGGGAGGGAGAGTGGGAGAGACCCAGTACTTC.

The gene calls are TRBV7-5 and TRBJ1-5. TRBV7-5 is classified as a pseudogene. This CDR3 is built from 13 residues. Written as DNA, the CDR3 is TGTGTCAGAAGCTTAGAAGCTAGGCAGCCCCAGCATTTT. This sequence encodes CVRSLEARQPQHF.

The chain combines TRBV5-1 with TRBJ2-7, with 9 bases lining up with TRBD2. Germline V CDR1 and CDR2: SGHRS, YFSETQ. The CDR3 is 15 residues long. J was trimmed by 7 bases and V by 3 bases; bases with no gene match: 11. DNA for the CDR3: TGCGCCAGCAGCTCGCCGGCGGGAGGGGATCGTGAGCAGTACTTC. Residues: CASSSPAGGDREQYF.

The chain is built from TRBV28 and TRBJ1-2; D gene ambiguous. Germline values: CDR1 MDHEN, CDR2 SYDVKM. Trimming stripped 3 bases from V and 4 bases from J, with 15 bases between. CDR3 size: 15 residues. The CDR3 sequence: CASSLAARLGYGYTF. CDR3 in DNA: TGTGCCAGCAGTTTGGCGGCCCGCCTAGGCTATGGCTACACCTTC.

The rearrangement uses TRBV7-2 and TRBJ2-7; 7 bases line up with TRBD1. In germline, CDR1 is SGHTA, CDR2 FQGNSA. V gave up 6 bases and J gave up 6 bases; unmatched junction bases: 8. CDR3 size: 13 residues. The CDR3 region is CASRRNRGVEQYF. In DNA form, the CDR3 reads TGTGCCAGCAGACGTAACAGGGGAGTCGAGCAGTACTTC.

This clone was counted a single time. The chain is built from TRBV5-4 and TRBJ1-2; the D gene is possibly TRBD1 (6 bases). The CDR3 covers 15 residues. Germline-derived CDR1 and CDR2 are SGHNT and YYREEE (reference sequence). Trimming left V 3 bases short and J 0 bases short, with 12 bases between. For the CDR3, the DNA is TGTGCCAGCAGCTCCATGGGGGCATCTAACTATGGCTACACCTTC. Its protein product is CASSSMGASNYGYTF.

The CDR3 DNA is TGCAGTGCCATGACTAGCTACGAGCAGTACTTC. Translation gives CSAMTSYEQYF. The chain combines TRBV20-1 with TRBJ2-7; a possible D gene is TRBD2 (6 bases). This CDR3 region has 11 residues. CDR1 is DFQATT and CDR2 is SNEGSKA in the germline V gene (reference sequence). V was trimmed by 6 bases and J by 3 bases, leaving 9 bases between them.

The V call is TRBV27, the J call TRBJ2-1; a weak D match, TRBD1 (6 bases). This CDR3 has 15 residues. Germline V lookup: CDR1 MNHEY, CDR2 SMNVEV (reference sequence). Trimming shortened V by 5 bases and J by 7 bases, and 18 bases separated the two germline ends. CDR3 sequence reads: CASSPAQGRRNEQFF. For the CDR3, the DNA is TGTGCCAGCAGTCCCGCACAGGGACGACGGAATGAGCAGTTCTTC.

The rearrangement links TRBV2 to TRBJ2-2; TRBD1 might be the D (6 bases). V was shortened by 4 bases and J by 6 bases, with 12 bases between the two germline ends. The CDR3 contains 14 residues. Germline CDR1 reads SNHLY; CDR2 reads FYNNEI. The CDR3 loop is CASSVRTASGELFF. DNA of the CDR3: TGTGCCAGCAGTGTTAGGACAGCCTCCGGGGAGCTGTTTTTT. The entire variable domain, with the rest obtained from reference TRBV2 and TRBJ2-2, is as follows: EPEVTQTPSHQVTQMGQEVILRCVPISNHLYFYWYRQILGQKVEFLVSFYNNEISEKSEIFDDQFSVERPDGSNFTLKIRSTKLEDSAMYFCASSVRTASGELFFGEGSRLTVL.

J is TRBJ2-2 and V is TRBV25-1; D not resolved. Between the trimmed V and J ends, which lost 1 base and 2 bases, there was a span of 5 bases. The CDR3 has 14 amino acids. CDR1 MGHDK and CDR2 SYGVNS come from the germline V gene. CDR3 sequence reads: CASSEFLNTGELFF. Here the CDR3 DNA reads TGTGCCAGCAGTGAATTCCTAAACACCGGGGAGCTGTTTTTT.

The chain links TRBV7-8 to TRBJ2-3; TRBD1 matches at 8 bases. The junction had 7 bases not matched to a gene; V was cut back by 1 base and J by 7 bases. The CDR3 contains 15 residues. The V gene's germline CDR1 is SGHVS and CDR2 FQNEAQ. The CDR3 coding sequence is TGTGCCAGCAGCTTAGGGACAGGGCTACTTTATACGCAGTATTTT. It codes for CASSLGTGLLYTQYF.

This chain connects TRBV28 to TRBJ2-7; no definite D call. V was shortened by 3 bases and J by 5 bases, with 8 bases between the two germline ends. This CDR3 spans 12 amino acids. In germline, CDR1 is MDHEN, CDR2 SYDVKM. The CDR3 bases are TGTGCCAGCAGTTTCTCCATCAACGAGCAGTACTTC. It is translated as CASSFSINEQYF.

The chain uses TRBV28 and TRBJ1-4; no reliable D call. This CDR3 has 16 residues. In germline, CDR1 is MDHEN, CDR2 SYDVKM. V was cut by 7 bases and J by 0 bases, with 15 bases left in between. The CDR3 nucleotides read TGTGCCAGCACTCGTGGGATTGGGGCAACTAATGAAAAACTGTTTTTT. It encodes CASTRGIGATNEKLFF.

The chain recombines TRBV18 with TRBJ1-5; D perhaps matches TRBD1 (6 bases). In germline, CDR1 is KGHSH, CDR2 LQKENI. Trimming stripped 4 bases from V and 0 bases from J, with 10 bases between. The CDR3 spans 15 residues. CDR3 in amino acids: CASSLGAGSNQPQHF. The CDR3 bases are TGTGCCAGCTCACTGGGGGCCGGTAGCAATCAGCCCCAGCATTTT. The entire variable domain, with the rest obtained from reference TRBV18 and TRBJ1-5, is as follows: NAGVMQNPRHLVRRRGQEARLRCSPMKGHSHVYWYRQLPEEGLKFMVYLQKENIIDESGMPKERFSAEFPKEGPSILRIQQVVRGDSAAYFCASSLGAGSNQPQHFGDGTRLSIL.

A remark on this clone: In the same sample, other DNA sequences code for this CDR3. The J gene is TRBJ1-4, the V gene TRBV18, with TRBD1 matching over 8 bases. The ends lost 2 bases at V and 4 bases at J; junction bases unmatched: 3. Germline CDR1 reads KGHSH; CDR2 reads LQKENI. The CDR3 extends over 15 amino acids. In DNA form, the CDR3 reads TGTGCCAGCTCACCAGGACAGGGACGTAATGAAAAACTGTTTTTT. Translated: CASSPGQGRNEKLFF.

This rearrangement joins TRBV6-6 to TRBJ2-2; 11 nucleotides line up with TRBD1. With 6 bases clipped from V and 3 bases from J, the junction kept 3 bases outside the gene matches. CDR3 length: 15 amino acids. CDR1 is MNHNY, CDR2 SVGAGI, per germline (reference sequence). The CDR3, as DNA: TGTGCCAGCAGACCGGGACAGGGGGACACCGGGGAGCTGTTTTTT. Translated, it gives CASRPGQGDTGELFF.

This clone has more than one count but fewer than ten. CDR3 bases: TGTGCCAGCAGCTCCTCACCCCAGGGCAATGAGCAGTTCTTC. This encodes CASSSSPQGNEQFF. The rearrangement uses TRBV11-3 and TRBJ2-1, with D perhaps TRBD1 (5 bases). V lost 4 bases and J 6 bases, leaving 13 bases between the germline ends. Per the germline V gene, CDR1 is SGHNT and CDR2 is YENEEA. The CDR3 spans 14 residues. Looking up the rest from reference TRBV11-3 and TRBJ2-1 gives the full variable domain: EAGVVQSPRYKIIEKKQPVAFWCNPISGHNTLYWYLQNLGQGPELLIRYENEEAVDDSQLPKDRFSAERLKGVDSTLKIQPAELGDSAVYLCASSSSPQGNEQFFGPGTRLTVL.

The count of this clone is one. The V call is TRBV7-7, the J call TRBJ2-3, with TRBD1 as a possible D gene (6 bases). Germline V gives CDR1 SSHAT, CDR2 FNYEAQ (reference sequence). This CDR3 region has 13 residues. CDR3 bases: TGTGCTATAAGTGAGGGGGTCACAGATACGCAGTATTTT. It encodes CAISEGVTDTQYF.

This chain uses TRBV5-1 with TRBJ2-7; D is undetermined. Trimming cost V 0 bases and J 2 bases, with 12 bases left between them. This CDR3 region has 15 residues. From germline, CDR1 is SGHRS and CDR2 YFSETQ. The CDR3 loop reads CASSLASNFAYEQYF. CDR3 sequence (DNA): TGCGCCAGCAGCTTGGCCTCGAACTTTGCCTACGAGCAGTACTTC.

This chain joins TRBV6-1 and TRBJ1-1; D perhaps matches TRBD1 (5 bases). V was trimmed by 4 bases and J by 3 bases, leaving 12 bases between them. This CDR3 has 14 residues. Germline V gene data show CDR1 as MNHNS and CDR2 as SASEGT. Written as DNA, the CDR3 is TGTGCCAGCAGTGCAGTCTGGGGGGACACTGAAGCTTTCTTT. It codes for CASSAVWGDTEAFF.

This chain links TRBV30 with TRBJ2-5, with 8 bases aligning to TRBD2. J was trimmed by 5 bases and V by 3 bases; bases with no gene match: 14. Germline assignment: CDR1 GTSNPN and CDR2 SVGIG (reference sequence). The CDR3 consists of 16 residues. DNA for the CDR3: TGTGCCTGGAGCGGGACTAAAAGCGGGAGAGGCGAGACCCAGTACTTC. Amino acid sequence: CAWSGTKSGRGETQYF.